Reported below is one T cell receptor (beta chain). Its antigen remains unidentified. These data are taken from a study of cytomegalovirus exposure and HLA in healthy donors. At the level of the study: Counted in an early data release were approximately 80 million unique TCRs from HLA-typed donors.

With 0 bases clipped from V and 4 bases from J, the junction kept 5 bases outside the gene matches. CDR3 length: 16 residues. CDR1 and CDR2 from the germline V gene are ENHRY and SYGVKD. 60 Vbeta and 13 Jbeta primers were used in PCR. The repertoire was sequenced with immunoSEQ multiplex PCR; TCRdb's copy has only in-frame clones and lacks some. There are roughly 200,000 clones in the sample; roughly four fifths occur only once, and approximately 2% lies in the top ten. Study-level results: Being indistinguishable, some V segments were excluded, TRBV6-2 and TRBV6-3 among them. In a later analysis, donors in an Asian-associated ancestry cluster reportedly had fewer N-insertions in productive TCRs than the cohort mean. Most CMV-associated TCR beta chains were later found to appear HLA-restricted.

The genes are TRBV10-3 and TRBJ1-5; 8 positions agree with TRBD1. This TCR was recovered from a man younger than 45 in good health and CMV-seronegative. The sample comprised PBMCs. For the CDR3, the DNA is TGTGCCATCAGTGAGTCAGGAGGGGACAGGAATCAGCCCCAGCATTTT. Protein sequence: CAISESGGDRNQPQHF.